These 27 T cell receptor beta chains share one sample of origin, sequenced in a study of T cell responses to AZD1222 COVID-19 vaccine. Produced via immunoSEQ multiplex PCR; TCRdb's table is partial and in-frame only. The data hold 95,000 to 100,000 clones, with 86% observed a single time. Sequenced here: peripheral blood, sampled on day 0 of AZD1222 vaccination. The receptor source for this set is an adult in good health.

The V gene is TRBV7-2, the J gene TRBJ2-7, with 9 positions matching TRBD2. With 0 bases clipped from V and 0 bases from J, the junction kept 9 bases outside the gene matches. The germline CDR1 and CDR2 sequences are SGHTA and FQGNSA. This CDR3 has 18 residues. The CDR3 DNA follows: TGTGCCAGCAGCTTAGCCGGGGGGTTAGCGGGGGTCTCCTACGAGCAGTACTTC. It encodes CASSLAGGLAGVSYEQYF.

The CDR3: CASSPLGGYTGELFF. The CDR3 DNA reads as TGTGCCAGCAGTCCCTTGGGGGGTTACACCGGGGAGCTGTTTTTT. V is TRBV28 and J is TRBJ2-2, with D maybe TRBD2 (6 bases). The germline CDR1 and CDR2 sequences are MDHEN and SYDVKM. The CDR3 runs to 15 residues. V lost 5 bases, J lost 3 bases, and 13 bases lay in between.

The V call is TRBV6-1, the J call TRBJ2-7; TRBD1 agrees at 8 bases. This CDR3 spans 16 amino acids. CDR1 is MNHNS, CDR2 SASEGT, per germline. V trimming: 0 bases; J trimming: 5 bases; junction bases outside the gene matches: 9. CDR3 region: CASSEASGQGGNEQYF. The CDR3 bases are TGTGCCAGCAGTGAAGCTTCAGGACAGGGAGGCAACGAGCAGTACTTC.

The chain has TRBV4-1 and TRBJ1-3; D is unresolved. The CDR3 covers 15 residues. V lost 1 base, J lost 0 bases, and 7 bases lay in between. Per the germline V gene, CDR1 is MGHRA and CDR2 is YSYEKL. For the CDR3, the DNA is TGCGCCAGCAGCCAAGTTATTTTCTCTGGAAACACCATATATTTT. Encoded protein: CASSQVIFSGNTIYF.

V gene TRBV9 combines with J gene TRBJ2-7, with 8 bases that match TRBD2. J gave up 0 bases and V 0 bases, and 11 bases lay outside the gene matches. CDR1 SGDLS and CDR2 YYNGEE come from the germline V gene. The CDR3 is made up of 18 amino acids. CDR3 sequence: CASSVAPVNSGVSYEQYF. The CDR3 bases are TGTGCCAGCAGCGTAGCCCCAGTTAATAGCGGGGTCTCCTACGAGCAGTACTTC.

The V gene is TRBV12-3 or TRBV12-4, the J gene TRBJ1-5; D is undetermined. The CDR3 sequence is 12 residues long. Trimming took off 5 bases at V and 0 bases at J, with 2 bases between the two ends. The CDR3 DNA follows: TGTGCCAGCAGTGATAGCAATCAGCCCCAGCATTTT. As protein: CASSDSNQPQHF.

In DNA, the CDR3 is TGTGCCAGCAGTCTAGACAGGGGTAGGACTGAAGCTTTCTTT. Translated, it gives CASSLDRGRTEAFF. J is TRBJ1-1 and V is TRBV28; 8 nucleotides line up with TRBD1. Germline values: CDR1 MDHEN, CDR2 SYDVKM. V lost 5 bases and J lost 5; bases outside the gene matches: 7. The CDR3 covers 14 residues.

This chain links TRBV27 with TRBJ1-2; unclear D gene. Germline CDR1 and CDR2: MNHEY and SMNVEV (reference sequence). Trimming removed 5 bases from V and 6 bases from J, with 10 bases in between. The CDR3 runs to 12 residues. CDR3 coding DNA: TGTGCCAGCAGTCCCGGGGTAGATGGCTACACCTTC. It translates to CASSPGVDGYTF.

The chain couples TRBV7-3 to TRBJ1-2; 9 nucleotides agree with TRBD1. V lost 5 bases to trimming and J lost 6 bases; unmatched junction nucleotides: 10. This CDR3 contains 15 residues. Looked up from germline, CDR1 is SGHTA and CDR2 is FQGTGA. CDR3 bases: TGTGCCAGCAGCGGGGGACAGGGCGGTCTCCATGGCTACACCTTC. This gives the protein CASSGGQGGLHGYTF. Complete variable domain (other parts from reference TRBV7-3 and TRBJ1-2): GAGVSQTPSNKVTEKGKYVELRCDPISGHTALYWYRQSLGQGPEFLIYFQGTGAADDSGLPNDRFFAVRPEGSVSTLKIQRTERGDSAVYLCASSGGQGGLHGYTFGSGTRLTVV.

The chain is built from TRBV19 and TRBJ2-7; 10 bases match TRBD1. CDR3 length: 13 residues. V shed 3 bases and J 7 bases; nucleotides not matched to a gene: 3. Looked up from germline, CDR1 is LNHDA and CDR2 is SQIVND (reference sequence). CDR3 nucleotide sequence: TGTGCCAGTAGTATGACAGGGGGCAGTGAGCAGTACTTC. Translated, it gives CASSMTGGSEQYF. Full variable domain (outside the CDR3, taken from reference TRBV19 and TRBJ2-7): DGGITQSPKYLFRKEGQNVTLSCEQNLNHDAMYWYRQDPGQGLRLIYYSQIVNDFQKGDIAEGYSVSREKKESFPLTVTSAQKNPTAFYLCASSMTGGSEQYFGPGTRLTVT.

The V gene is TRBV3-1 (or the pseudogene TRBV3-2), the J gene TRBJ1-5; D remains ambiguous. The CDR3 sequence is 14 residues long. V was shortened by 4 bases and J by 5 bases, with 12 bases between the two germline ends. The germline gives CDR1 LGHDT, CDR2 YNNKEL (reference sequence). The CDR3 sequence is CASSLSDGYQPQHF. CDR3 in DNA: TGTGCCAGCAGCCTTTCGGACGGTTATCAGCCCCAGCATTTT.

The chain links TRBV30 to TRBJ2-3; TRBD1 matches at 8 bases. The CDR3 runs 15 residues. V lost 2 bases, J lost 4 bases, and 8 bases stayed unmatched. Looked up from germline, CDR1 is GTSNPN and CDR2 is SVGIG (reference sequence). For the CDR3, the DNA is TGTGCCTGGAGTCCCAGGGGGCGCATCCCAGATACGCAGTATTTT. Translation: CAWSPRGRIPDTQYF.

V and J are TRBV10-3 and TRBJ1-5; TRBD1 aligns across 10 bases. From germline, CDR1 is ENHRY and CDR2 SYGVKD. The CDR3 consists of 15 residues. Trimming at V came to 5 bases and at J to 2 bases, leaving 3 bases not matched to a gene. The CDR3 nucleotides read TGTGCCATCAGTACCGGGACAGGGGGCAATCAGCCCCAGCATTTT. Translation gives CAISTGTGGNQPQHF.

This chain joins TRBV6-5 and TRBJ1-4; 8 bases align to TRBD1. There are 14 residues in the CDR3. The trim removed 7 bases at V and 5 bases at J, leaving 6 bases unmatched. Germline CDR1 MNHEY, CDR2 SVGAGI. This CDR3 is CASKGQGFNEKLFF. CDR3 DNA: TGTGCCAGCAAAGGACAGGGCTTCAATGAAAAACTGTTTTTT.

The chain is built from TRBV28 and TRBJ1-3; TRBD1 matches 7 bases. CDR1 MDHEN and CDR2 SYDVKM come from the germline V gene. V shed 5 bases and J 0 bases; nucleotides not matched to a gene: 7. The length of the CDR3 is 16 residues. The CDR3 protein is CASSGGGGFSGNTIYF. CDR3 in DNA: TGTGCCAGCAGTGGAGGAGGGGGCTTCTCTGGAAACACCATATATTTT.

This chain connects TRBV9 to TRBJ1-1, with a tentative D call TRBD1 (6 bases). The CDR3 is 18 amino acids. With 0 bases removed from V and 6 bases from J, the gap between germline ends came to 24 bases. Germline values: CDR1 SGDLS, CDR2 YYNGEE. The DNA of the CDR3 is TGTGCCAGCAGCGTAGGTAGGGAACCGACAGGAGTCGACGCTGAAGCTTTCTTT. Protein sequence: CASSVGREPTGVDAEAFF.

This clone was picked up a small number of times. The chain links TRBV6-2 or TRBV6-3 to TRBJ1-2; D remains ambiguous. CDR3 size: 14 residues. The germline V and J ends were trimmed by 4 bases and 4 bases, with 13 bases remaining between them. CDR1 MNHEY and CDR2 SVGEGT come from the germline V gene. CDR3 region: CASSSPTDLYGYTF. CDR3 sequence (DNA): TGTGCCAGCAGTTCGCCCACAGATCTCTATGGCTACACCTTC.

The rearrangement uses TRBV20-1 and TRBJ2-3; unclear D gene. Germline-derived CDR1 and CDR2 are DFQATT and SNEGSKA (reference sequence). This CDR3 is built from 11 residues. Trimming took off 7 bases at V and 6 bases at J, with 11 bases between the two ends. The CDR3 DNA reads TGCAGTGGGGTGTCAAGGGATACGCAGTATTTT. The encoded protein is CSGVSRDTQYF.

The chain links TRBV29-1 to TRBJ2-5; perhaps D is TRBD1 or TRBD2 (6 bases each). CDR3 length: 14 amino acids. Germline V gene data show CDR1 as SQVTM and CDR2 as ANQGSEA. Trimming pared 4 bases from V and 2 bases from J, leaving 14 bases between. CDR3 residues: CSVGRGVSQETQYF. The CDR3 region has the DNA TGCAGCGTTGGAAGGGGGGTGAGTCAAGAGACCCAGTACTTC. Together with reference TRBV29-1 and TRBJ2-5, the CDR3 gives the full variable domain: SAVISQKPSRDICQRGTSLTIQCQVDSQVTMMFWYRQQPGQSLTLIATANQGSEATYESGFVIDKFPISRPNLTFSTLTVSNMSPEDSSIYLCSVGRGVSQETQYFGPGTRLLVL.

The chain has TRBV5-4 and TRBJ1-2; D might be TRBD1 (6 bases). Trimming left V 5 bases short and J 1 base short, with 18 bases between. The CDR3 totals 16 residues. Per germline, CDR1 SGHNT and CDR2 YYREEE (reference sequence). DNA of the CDR3: TGTGCCAGCAGTCCTTTCCTCGGGGACATTAACTATGGCTACACCTTC. Its protein is CASSPFLGDINYGYTF. Full variable domain (outside the CDR3, taken from reference TRBV5-4 and TRBJ1-2): ETGVTQSPTHLIKTRGQQVTLRCSSQSGHNTVSWYQQALGQGPQFIFQYYREEENGRGNFPPRFSGLQFPNYSSELNVNALELDDSALYLCASSPFLGDINYGYTFGSGTRLTVV.

The gene calls are TRBV28 and TRBJ1-5; D gene unclear. Germline V gene sequence: CDR1 MDHEN, CDR2 SYDVKM. The CDR3 totals 12 residues. V was cut by 3 bases and J by 5 bases, with 5 bases left in between. CDR3 sequence: CASSFRDQPQHF. The CDR3 coding sequence is TGTGCCAGCAGTTTTAGAGATCAGCCCCAGCATTTT.

This chain's CDR3 is CASSGDRVAYNEQFF. The CDR3 DNA reads as TGTGCCAGCAGTGGGGACAGGGTCGCCTACAATGAGCAGTTCTTC. The rearrangement links TRBV28 to TRBJ2-1; 9 bases agree with TRBD1. V shed 5 bases, J shed 2 bases, and the junction held 4 bases outside the gene matches. CDR1 is MDHEN and CDR2 is SYDVKM in the germline V gene. There are 15 residues in the CDR3.

The chain carries TRBV19 and TRBJ2-3, with D possibly matching TRBD2 (6 bases). The CDR3 contains 15 residues. Trimming left V 7 bases short and J 5 bases short, with 19 bases between. Germline loops: CDR1 LNHDA, CDR2 SQIVND (reference sequence). The CDR3, as DNA: TGTGCCAGTACCCAACCGACGGGGGAAGGAGATACGCAGTATTTT. Its protein product is CASTQPTGEGDTQYF.

The rearrangement links TRBV2 to TRBJ1-5; D gene unclear. The V gene lost 4 bases and the J gene lost 2 bases, with 12 bases spanning the gap. CDR1 and CDR2 (germline): SNHLY, FYNNEI. The CDR3 length is 15 residues. In nucleotides, the CDR3 is TGTGCCAGCAGTGCATACCTGACTGGCAATCAGCCCCAGCATTTT. It is translated as CASSAYLTGNQPQHF.

This rearrangement joins TRBV27 to TRBJ1-5; D ambiguous. V was pared by 5 bases and J by 3 bases, with 5 bases between. CDR3 size: 12 residues. The germline V gene encodes CDR1 MNHEY and CDR2 SMNVEV (reference sequence). The CDR3 sequence: CASSPSNQPQHF. CDR3 nucleotide sequence: TGTGCCAGCAGTCCATCCAATCAGCCCCAGCATTTT.

The count of this clone is one. The gene calls are TRBV6-2 or TRBV6-3 and TRBJ2-7; 8 bases fit TRBD2. Germline loops: CDR1 MNHEY, CDR2 SVGEGT. J lost 0 bases, V lost 0 bases, and 7 bases had no gene match. The CDR3 extends over 17 amino acids. CDR3: CASSYSVATSGSYEQYF. The CDR3 region has the DNA TGTGCCAGCAGTTACTCGGTGGCCACTAGCGGCTCCTACGAGCAGTACTTC.

The chain is built from TRBV28 and TRBJ2-1, with 7 positions matching TRBD1. Germline V lookup: CDR1 MDHEN, CDR2 SYDVKM. The CDR3 contains 16 residues. The junction had 8 bases not matched to a gene; V was cut back by 2 bases and J by 4 bases. For the CDR3, the DNA is TGTGCCAGCAGTTTACTCAGGACAGGAGGATACAATGAGCAGTTCTTC. Encoded protein: CASSLLRTGGYNEQFF.